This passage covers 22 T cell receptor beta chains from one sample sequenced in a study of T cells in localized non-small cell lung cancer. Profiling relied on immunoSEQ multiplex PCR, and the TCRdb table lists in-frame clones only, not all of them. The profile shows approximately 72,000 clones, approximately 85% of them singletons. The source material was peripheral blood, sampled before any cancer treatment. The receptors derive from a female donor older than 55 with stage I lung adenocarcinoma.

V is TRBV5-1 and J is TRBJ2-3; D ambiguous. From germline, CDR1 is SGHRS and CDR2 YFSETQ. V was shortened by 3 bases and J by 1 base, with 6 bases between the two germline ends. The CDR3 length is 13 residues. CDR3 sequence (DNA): TGCGCCAGCAGCTACCAGGGCACAGATACGCAGTATTTT. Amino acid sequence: CASSYQGTDTQYF.

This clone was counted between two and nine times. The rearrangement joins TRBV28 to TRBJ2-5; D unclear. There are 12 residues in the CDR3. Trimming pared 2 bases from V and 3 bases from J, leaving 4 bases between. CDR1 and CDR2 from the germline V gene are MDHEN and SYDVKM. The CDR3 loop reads CASSLEKETQYF. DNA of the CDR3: TGTGCCAGCAGTTTAGAGAAAGAGACCCAGTACTTC.

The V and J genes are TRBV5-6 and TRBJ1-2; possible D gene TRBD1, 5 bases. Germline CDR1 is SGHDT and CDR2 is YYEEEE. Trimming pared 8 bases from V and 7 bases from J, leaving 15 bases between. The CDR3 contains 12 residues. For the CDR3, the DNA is TGTGCCAGTCGGGGCGGGCCCGGTGGCTACACCTTC. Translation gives CASRGGPGGYTF.

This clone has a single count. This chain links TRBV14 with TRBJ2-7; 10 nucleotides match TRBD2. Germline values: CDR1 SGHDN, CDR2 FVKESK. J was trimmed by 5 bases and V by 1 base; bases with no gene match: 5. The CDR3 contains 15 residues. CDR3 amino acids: CASSQALAGVHEQYF. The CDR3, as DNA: TGTGCCAGCAGCCAAGCCCTAGCGGGAGTCCACGAGCAGTACTTC.

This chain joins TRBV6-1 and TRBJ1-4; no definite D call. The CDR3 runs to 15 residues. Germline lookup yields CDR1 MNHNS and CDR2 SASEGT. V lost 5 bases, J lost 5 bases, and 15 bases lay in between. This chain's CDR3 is CASSLVQTRNEKLFF. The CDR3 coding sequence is TGTGCCAGCAGTTTGGTTCAGACTCGGAATGAAAAACTGTTTTTT.

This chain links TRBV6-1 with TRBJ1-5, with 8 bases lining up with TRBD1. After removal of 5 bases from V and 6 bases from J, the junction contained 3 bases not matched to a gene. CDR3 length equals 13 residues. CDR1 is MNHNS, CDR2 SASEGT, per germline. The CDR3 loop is CASSTGGGQPQHF. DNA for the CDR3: TGTGCCAGCAGTACAGGGGGGGGTCAGCCCCAGCATTTT.

CDR3 region: CASSLGGTSGRINEQFF. DNA of the CDR3: TGTGCCAGCAGCTTGGGGGGGACTAGCGGGAGGATTAATGAGCAGTTCTTC. The chain is built from TRBV5-4 and TRBJ2-1; TRBD2 matches at 15 bases. Losses at the gene ends were 0 bases for V and 7 bases for J; bases not matched to a gene: 5. Germline values: CDR1 SGHNT, CDR2 YYREEE (reference sequence). The CDR3 is 17 residues long.

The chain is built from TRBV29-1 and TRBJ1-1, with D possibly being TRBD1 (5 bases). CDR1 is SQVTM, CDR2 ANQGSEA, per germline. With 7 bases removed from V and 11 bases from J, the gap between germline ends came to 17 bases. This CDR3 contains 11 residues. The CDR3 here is CSDLWGGRAFF. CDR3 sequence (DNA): TGCAGCGATCTGTGGGGCGGGCGGGCTTTCTTT.

The CDR3 DNA is TGCGCCAGCAGCCAATCTACACTGCCCAGGGTAGGGCAAGAGACCCAGTACTTC. It encodes CASSQSTLPRVGQETQYF. V and J are TRBV4-1 and TRBJ2-5; D perhaps matches TRBD1 (5 bases). This CDR3 region has 18 residues. Germline CDR1 is MGHRA and CDR2 is YSYEKL. Trimming shortened V by 2 bases and J by 2 bases, and 21 bases separated the two germline ends.

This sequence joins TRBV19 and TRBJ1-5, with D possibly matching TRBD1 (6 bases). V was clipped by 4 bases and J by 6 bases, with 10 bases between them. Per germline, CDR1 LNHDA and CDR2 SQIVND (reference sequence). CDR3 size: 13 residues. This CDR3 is CASSTGVGQPQHF. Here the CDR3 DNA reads TGTGCCAGTAGTACAGGGGTAGGTCAGCCCCAGCATTTT.

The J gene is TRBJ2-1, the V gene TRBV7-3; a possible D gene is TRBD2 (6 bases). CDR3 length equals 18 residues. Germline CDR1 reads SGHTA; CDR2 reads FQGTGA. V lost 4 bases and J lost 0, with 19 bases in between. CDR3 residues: CASSSPGGAGLSYNEQFF. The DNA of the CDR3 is TGTGCCAGCAGCTCCCCCGGCGGGGCGGGGCTCTCCTACAATGAGCAGTTCTTC.

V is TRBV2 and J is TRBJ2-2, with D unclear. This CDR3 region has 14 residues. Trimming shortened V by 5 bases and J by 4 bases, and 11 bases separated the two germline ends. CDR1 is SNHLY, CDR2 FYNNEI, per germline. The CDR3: CASSYPPGTGELFF. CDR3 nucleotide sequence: TGTGCCAGCAGTTACCCGCCAGGCACCGGGGAGCTGTTTTTT.

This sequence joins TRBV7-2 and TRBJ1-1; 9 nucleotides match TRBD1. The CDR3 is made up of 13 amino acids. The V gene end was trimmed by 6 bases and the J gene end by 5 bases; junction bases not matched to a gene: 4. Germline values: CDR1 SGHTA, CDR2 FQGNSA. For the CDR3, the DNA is TGTGCCAGCAGTCACGGACAGGGGACTGAAGCTTTCTTT. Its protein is CASSHGQGTEAFF.

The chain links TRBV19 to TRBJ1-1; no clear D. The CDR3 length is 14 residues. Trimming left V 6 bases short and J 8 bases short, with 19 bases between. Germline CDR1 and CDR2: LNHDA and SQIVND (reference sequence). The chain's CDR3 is CASSPQSLRKEAFF. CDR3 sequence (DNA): TGTGCCAGTAGCCCTCAATCCTTAAGAAAAGAAGCTTTCTTT. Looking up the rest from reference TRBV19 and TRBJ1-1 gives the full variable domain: DGGITQSPKYLFRKEGQNVTLSCEQNLNHDAMYWYRQDPGQGLRLIYYSQIVNDFQKGDIAEGYSVSREKKESFPLTVTSAQKNPTAFYLCASSPQSLRKEAFFGQGTRLTVV.

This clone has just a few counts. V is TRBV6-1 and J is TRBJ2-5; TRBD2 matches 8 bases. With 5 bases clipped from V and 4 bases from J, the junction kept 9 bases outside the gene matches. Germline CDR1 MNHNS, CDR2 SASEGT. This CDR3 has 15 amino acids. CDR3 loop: CASSLGRGGAETQYF. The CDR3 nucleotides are TGTGCCAGCAGTTTAGGCCGGGGGGGGGCAGAGACCCAGTACTTC.

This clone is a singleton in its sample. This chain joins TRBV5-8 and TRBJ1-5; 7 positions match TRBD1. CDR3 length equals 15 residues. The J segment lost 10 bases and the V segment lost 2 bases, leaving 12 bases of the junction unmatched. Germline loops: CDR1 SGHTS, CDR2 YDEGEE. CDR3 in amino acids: CASSFRGTVNSPQHF. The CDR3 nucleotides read TGTGCCAGCAGCTTCCGGGGGACAGTAAATTCTCCCCAGCATTTT.

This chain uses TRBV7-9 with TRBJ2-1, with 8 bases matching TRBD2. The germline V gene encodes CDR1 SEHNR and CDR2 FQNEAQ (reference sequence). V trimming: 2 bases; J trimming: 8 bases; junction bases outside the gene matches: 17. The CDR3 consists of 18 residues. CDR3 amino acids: CASSLSVPGLVTKDEQFF. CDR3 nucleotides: TGTGCCAGCAGCTTATCTGTCCCGGGACTAGTAACGAAAGATGAGCAGTTCTTC.

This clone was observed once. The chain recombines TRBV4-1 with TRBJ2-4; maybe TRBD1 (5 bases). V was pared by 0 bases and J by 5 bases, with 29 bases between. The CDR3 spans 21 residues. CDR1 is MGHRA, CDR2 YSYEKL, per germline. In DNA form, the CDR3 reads TGCGCCAGCAGCCAAGATCTGTATGTGCGTATTAACTTAGGGGTCCAAAACATTCAGTACTTC. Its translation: CASSQDLYVRINLGVQNIQYF.

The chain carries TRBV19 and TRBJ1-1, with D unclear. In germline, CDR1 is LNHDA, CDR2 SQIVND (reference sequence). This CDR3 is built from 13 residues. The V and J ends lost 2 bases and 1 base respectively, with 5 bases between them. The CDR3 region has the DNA TGTGCCAGTAGTATAAACTGGAACACTGAAGCTTTCTTT. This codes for CASSINWNTEAFF.

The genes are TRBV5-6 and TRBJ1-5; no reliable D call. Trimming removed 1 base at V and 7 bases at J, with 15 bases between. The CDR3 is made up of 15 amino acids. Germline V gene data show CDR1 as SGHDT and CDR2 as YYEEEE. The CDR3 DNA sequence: TGTGCCAGCAGCTTGCGACTGTCCGGCGACCAGCCCCAGCATTTT. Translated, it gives CASSLRLSGDQPQHF. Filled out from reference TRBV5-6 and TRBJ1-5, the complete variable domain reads DAGVTQSPTHLIKTRGQQVTLRCSPKSGHDTVSWYQQALGQGPQFIFQYYEEEERQRGNFPDRFSGHQFPNYSSELNVNALLLGDSALYLCASSLRLSGDQPQHFGDGTRLSIL.

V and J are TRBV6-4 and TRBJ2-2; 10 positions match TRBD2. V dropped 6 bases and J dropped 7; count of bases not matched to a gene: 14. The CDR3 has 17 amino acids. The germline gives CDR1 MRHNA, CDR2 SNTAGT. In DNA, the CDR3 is TGTGCCAGCAGGACCCCGTCTAGCGGGAGAAAGGTCGGGGAGCTGTTTTTT. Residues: CASRTPSSGRKVGELFF.

The CDR3 coding sequence is TGTGCCAGCAGCTTAGCTCTCACCAACGGAAACACCATATATTTT. Its translation: CASSLALTNGNTIYF. The rearrangement joins TRBV7-9 to TRBJ1-3, with no clear D. V lost 0 bases and J lost 4, with 10 bases in between. This CDR3 is built from 15 residues. CDR1 is SEHNR and CDR2 is FQNEAQ in the germline V gene (reference sequence).